Below, 31 T cell receptor beta chains from the same sample are listed, as sequenced in a study of response to subunit inactivated influenza vaccine (dated by TCRdb to the late 2010s). Library generation was performed with RT-PCR. For sequencing, an Illumina HiSeq 2500 was employed. TCRdb applied fastp at Q25 and MiXCR to the public reads, then kept only in-frame beta chains. Every distinct CDR3 protein forms one entry, paired with its most common genes and DNA. The sample data list some 540,000 distinct CDR3 sequences, and approximately 22% of these were observed just once. The ten most abundant clones make up 2.8% of the sample. The sample was also linked to a second study, of T cells expressing NK-cell markers. The second study, in turn, reports: TCR beta cDNA libraries were made by 5'RACE template switching that added a universal primer site and unique molecular identifiers.

This specimen consisted of CD4+ T cells sorted from PBMCs, obtained about 11 days after vaccination. All receptors derive from a middle-aged man who received an inactivated influenza vaccine. Donor details come from another sample of the same person, matched by shared clones.

This clonotype was detected a few times. The rearrangement uses TRBV20-1 and TRBJ1-4; no clear D gene. V was clipped by 0 bases and J by 3 bases, with 11 bases between them. The CDR3 has 15 amino acids. The germline CDR1 and CDR2 sequences are DFQATT and SNEGSKA (reference sequence). The CDR3 loop is CSARDLRGANEKLFF. CDR3 in DNA: TGCAGTGCTAGAGATTTGCGGGGAGCTAATGAAAAACTGTTTTTT.

CDR3: CASSFRTGYQPQHF. For the CDR3, the DNA is TGTGCCAGCAGTTTTCGGACAGGGTATCAGCCCCAGCATTTT. The V gene is TRBV12-3 or TRBV12-4, the J gene TRBJ1-5, with TRBD1 identical over 8 bases. This CDR3 is built from 14 residues. Trimming at V came to 3 bases and at J to 5 bases, leaving 3 bases not matched to a gene.

V is TRBV20-1 and J is TRBJ2-1; no clear D. Germline assignment: CDR1 DFQATT and CDR2 SNEGSKA (reference sequence). Trimming removed 2 bases at V and 6 bases at J, with 14 bases between. The CDR3 consists of 14 residues. The CDR3 region has the DNA TGCAGTGCTAGAAAGCAGCTAGGGATCAATGAGCAGTTCTTC. It specifies CSARKQLGINEQFF.

This clonotype was detected ten times or more. The CDR3 protein is CASSHRLGAAEAFF. The CDR3 nucleotides read TGCGCCAGCAGCCACAGATTAGGAGCGGCTGAAGCTTTCTTT. The chain uses TRBV4-3 and TRBJ1-1, with D hard to call. CDR1 and CDR2 (germline): LGHNA, YSLEER. V lost 3 bases and J lost 6, with 14 bases in between. The CDR3 has 14 residues.

This clonotype showed up just a few times. The chain has TRBV4-2 and TRBJ1-2; 7 positions match TRBD1. CDR1 LGHNA and CDR2 YNFKEQ come from the germline V gene. This CDR3 is 16 amino acids long. Losses at the gene ends were 4 bases for V and 2 bases for J; bases not matched to a gene: 10. CDR3 amino acids: CASSPHRDRINYGYTF. CDR3 sequence (DNA): TGTGCCAGCAGCCCCCACCGGGACAGAATAAACTATGGCTACACCTTC.

The rearrangement uses TRBV20-1 and TRBJ2-2, with 7 bases lining up with TRBD2. After removal of 3 bases from V and 0 bases from J, the junction contained 1 base not matched to a gene. This CDR3 comprises 14 residues. Per the germline V gene, CDR1 is DFQATT and CDR2 is SNEGSKA (reference sequence). CDR3 loop: CSASGGTNTGELFF. DNA for the CDR3: TGCAGTGCTAGCGGGGGGACGAACACCGGGGAGCTGTTTTTT.

This clonotype was counted only a few times. The chain has TRBV20-1 and TRBJ2-5, with 14 positions matching TRBD2. Germline V gene lookup returns CDR1 DFQATT and CDR2 SNEGSKA (reference sequence). The CDR3 runs 14 residues. Trimming took 6 bases from V and 4 from J; bases not matched to a gene: 4. The chain's CDR3 is CSAQTSGGGETQYF. The CDR3 DNA reads as TGCAGTGCCCAGACTAGCGGGGGGGGAGAGACCCAGTACTTC.

The chain joins TRBV19 to TRBJ2-2, with 8 nucleotides matching TRBD1. The CDR3 has 15 residues. Germline CDR1 reads LNHDA; CDR2 reads SQIVND (reference sequence). Germline trimming cut 7 bases from V and 7 bases from J; bases unmatched to any gene: 11. The CDR3 reads CASKGSTGEVGELFF. CDR3 DNA sequence: TGTGCCAGTAAAGGTTCGACAGGGGAAGTCGGGGAGCTGTTTTTT.

The gene calls are TRBV29-1 and TRBJ2-3, with D unclear. The germline V and J ends were trimmed by 7 bases and 2 bases, with 16 bases remaining between them. The V gene's germline CDR1 is SQVTM and CDR2 ANQGSEA. The CDR3 is 14 residues long. In DNA form, the CDR3 reads TGCAGCGGAGACGCAGTCAACCCCACAGATACGCAGTATTTT. Translating gives CSGDAVNPTDTQYF.

This clonotype was counted only a few times. This chain uses TRBV29-1 with TRBJ2-4; D not certain. Germline loops: CDR1 SQVTM, CDR2 ANQGSEA. Between the trimmed V and J ends, which lost 0 bases and 1 base, there was a span of 4 bases. The CDR3 is 13 residues long. In DNA, the CDR3 is TGCAGCGTTGAAGATGGGGCCAAAAACATTCAGTACTTC. Protein product: CSVEDGAKNIQYF. Full variable domain (missing parts from reference TRBV29-1 and TRBJ2-4): SAVISQKPSRDICQRGTSLTIQCQVDSQVTMMFWYRQQPGQSLTLIATANQGSEATYESGFVIDKFPISRPNLTFSTLTVSNMSPEDSSIYLCSVEDGAKNIQYFGAGTRLSVL.

For this clonotype: Relative to the germline gene, one junction end is altered; a read error may explain this. The chain joins TRBV7-8 to TRBJ1-1; tentative D call: TRBD1 (5 bases). Germline V CDR1 and CDR2: SGHVS, FQNEAQ. CDR3 size: 13 residues. Written as DNA, the CDR3 is TGTGCCAGCAGCTACATAAGGGGCACTGAAGCTTGCTTT. It specifies CASSYIRGTEACF. Using reference TRBV7-8 and TRBJ1-1 for the parts outside the CDR3, the full variable domain is GAGVSQSPRYKVAKRGQDVALRCDPISGHVSLFWYQQALGQGPEFLTYFQNEAQLDKSGLPSDRFFAERPEGSVSTLKIQRTQQEDSAVYLCASSYIRGTEACFGQGTRLTVV.

This clonotype was detected only a few times. The V call is TRBV5-1, the J call TRBJ2-3; D may be TRBD2 (6 bases). Germline V gene lookup returns CDR1 SGHRS and CDR2 YFSETQ. The CDR3 loop spans 16 amino acids. V was cut by 4 bases and J by 1 base, with 16 bases left in between. The CDR3 protein is CASSDKGLTGTDTQYF. The CDR3 nucleotides are TGCGCCAGCAGCGATAAGGGACTTACTGGCACAGATACGCAGTATTTT.

Only a few counts were recorded for this clonotype. J is TRBJ2-1 and V is TRBV5-1; 7 nucleotides match TRBD1. V shed 7 bases, J shed 8 bases, and the junction held 6 bases outside the gene matches. The CDR3 contains 12 residues. Germline V gene sequence: CDR1 SGHRS, CDR2 YFSETQ. CDR3 DNA: TGCGCCAGCGGGGACAGTCCCGATGAGCAGTTCTTC. It is translated as CASGDSPDEQFF.

The V call is TRBV6-5, the J call TRBJ1-5; perhaps TRBD1 as D (6 bases). V was pared by 3 bases and J by 6 bases, with 18 bases between. Per the germline V gene, CDR1 is MNHEY and CDR2 is SVGAGI. CDR3 size: 16 residues. The chain's CDR3 is CASSYTDPGAGQPQHF. CDR3 coding DNA: TGTGCCAGCAGTTATACCGACCCGGGGGCAGGTCAGCCCCAGCATTTT.

This rearrangement joins TRBV6-2 or TRBV6-3 to TRBJ2-5; D not resolved. The CDR3 runs to 11 residues. Germline loops: CDR1 MNHEY, CDR2 SVGEGT. Trimming stripped 5 bases from V and 5 bases from J, with 6 bases between. The CDR3 DNA sequence: TGTGCCAGCAGTAGGTTTGAGACCCAGTACTTC. It specifies CASSRFETQYF.

The table lists this clonotype with a few counts. The chain is built from TRBV15 and TRBJ1-5, with TRBD1 as a possible D gene (6 bases). CDR1 is LNHNV, CDR2 YYDKDF, per germline (reference sequence). V gave up 9 bases and J gave up 7 bases, with 16 bases separating them. This CDR3 is 13 amino acids long. The CDR3 spells CATRGGDLQPQHF. The CDR3 DNA is TGTGCCACGAGAGGGGGGGATTTACAGCCCCAGCATTTT.

This clonotype was counted many times. The chain employs TRBV9 and TRBJ2-7; 8 bases align to TRBD1. Losses at the gene ends were 0 bases for V and 2 bases for J; bases not matched to a gene: 4. The CDR3 is 15 residues long. The V gene's germline CDR1 is SGDLS and CDR2 YYNGEE. The CDR3, as DNA: TGTGCCAGCAGCGTAGGAGGGACAGGCACCTACGAGCAGTACTTC. Its translation: CASSVGGTGTYEQYF.

Comments on this clonotype: At one of its ends the junction is not consistent with the germline gene, which may arise from a read error. The genes are TRBV28 and TRBJ2-1, with TRBD2 matching 11 bases. The germline V gene has CDR1 MDHEN and CDR2 SYDVKM. The CDR3 extends over 16 amino acids. This CDR3 reads CASSTTLAGGFYERFF. The CDR3 DNA sequence: TGTGCCAGCAGCACGACCTTAGCGGGAGGGTTTTATGAGCGGTTCTTC.

This clonotype was observed at least ten times. This rearrangement joins TRBV12-3 or TRBV12-4 to TRBJ1-1; D remains unclear. CDR3 length: 14 residues. Trimming removed 3 bases from V and 2 bases from J, with 10 bases in between. CDR3 loop: CASSLVGENTEAFF. DNA of the CDR3: TGTGCCAGCAGTTTGGTTGGGGAAAACACTGAAGCTTTCTTT.

This clonotype has a handful of counts. The chain recombines TRBV12-3 or TRBV12-4 with TRBJ2-5; TRBD1 matches at 11 bases. The CDR3 is 15 residues long. V gave up 3 bases and J gave up 4 bases; unmatched junction bases: 4. In DNA, the CDR3 is TGTGCCAGCAGTTTGGATGGGACAGGGGGAGAGACCCAGTACTTC. As protein: CASSLDGTGGETQYF.

The chain joins TRBV10-3 to TRBJ1-2, with D perhaps TRBD1 (6 bases). Trimming left V 6 bases short and J 6 bases short, with 14 bases between. Germline-derived CDR1 and CDR2 are ENHRY and SYGVKD. The CDR3 loop spans 13 amino acids. The CDR3 DNA reads TGTGCCATCAGATCACGGGACACTCATGGCTACACCTTC. Translating gives CAIRSRDTHGYTF.

This rearrangement joins TRBV12-3 or TRBV12-4 to TRBJ1-1; D gene unclear. The CDR3 extends over 12 amino acids. Trimming took 6 bases from V and 3 from J, leaving 8 bases between them. The DNA for the CDR3 is TGTGCCAGCAGGGCGACCTACACTGAAGCTTTCTTT. It specifies CASRATYTEAFF.

The chain combines TRBV4-3 with TRBJ2-2, with TRBD1 as a possible D gene (5 bases). The CDR3 is made up of 16 amino acids. V lost 0 bases and J 3 bases, leaving 11 bases between the germline ends. The germline CDR1 and CDR2 sequences are LGHNA and YSLEER. This chain's CDR3 is CASSQEYSRDTGELFF. CDR3 nucleotides: TGCGCCAGCAGCCAAGAATATAGCAGGGACACCGGGGAGCTGTTTTTT.

The rearrangement links TRBV6-1 to TRBJ2-7; 7 bases align to TRBD1. This CDR3 is 15 amino acids long. CDR1 and CDR2 (germline): MNHNS, SASEGT. The V segment lost 6 bases and the J segment 0 bases; nucleotides outside the gene matches: 8. CDR3 protein: CASRRQGLSSYEQYF. CDR3 nucleotide sequence: TGTGCCAGCAGGAGACAGGGTTTAAGCTCCTACGAGCAGTACTTC.

The chain recombines TRBV5-6 with TRBJ2-1; D is tentatively TRBD1 or TRBD2 (6 bases each). The CDR3 loop spans 14 amino acids. Per germline, CDR1 SGHDT and CDR2 YYEEEE. With 4 bases removed from V and 10 bases from J, the gap between germline ends came to 18 bases. The CDR3 sequence is CASSLGATGEEQFF. The CDR3 nucleotides are TGTGCCAGCAGCCTGGGGGCCACGGGAGAAGAGCAGTTCTTC.

The chain links TRBV10-3 to TRBJ2-1; maybe TRBD2 (7 bases). This CDR3 has 18 amino acids. Germline V gives CDR1 ENHRY, CDR2 SYGVKD. Trimming pared 8 bases from V and 7 bases from J, leaving 30 bases between. CDR3 nucleotides: TGTGCCATCCGGAGCCCCCAGGGGCAGGGAGGGGGGAGGAATGAGCAGTTCTTC. Translation gives CAIRSPQGQGGGRNEQFF.

The chain couples TRBV6-5 to TRBJ2-7; 13 bases agree with TRBD2. With 2 bases clipped from V and 6 bases from J, the junction kept 4 bases outside the gene matches. CDR1 and CDR2 (germline): MNHEY, SVGAGI. CDR3 length equals 15 residues. The CDR3, as DNA: TGTGCCAGCAGTTACCGACTAGCGGGAGGCGGCGAGCAGTACTTC. The encoded protein is CASSYRLAGGGEQYF.

The V gene is TRBV11-2, the J gene TRBJ1-1; TRBD1 matches at 7 bases. Germline V gene data show CDR1 as SGHAT and CDR2 as FQNNGV. The CDR3 totals 15 residues. Unmatched junction bases numbered 9, after V lost 5 bases and J lost 3 bases. The DNA for the CDR3 is TGTGCCAGCAGCACCCCTCCGGACAGGCACACTGAAGCTTTCTTT. Its protein is CASSTPPDRHTEAFF.

The V and J genes are TRBV12-3 or TRBV12-4 and TRBJ2-1; D uncertain. The germline V and J ends were trimmed by 2 bases and 5 bases, with 19 bases remaining between them. This CDR3 is built from 17 residues. The CDR3 is CASSLRILGYRNNEQFF. The CDR3 coding sequence is TGTGCCAGCAGTTTACGCATTTTAGGGTACAGAAACAATGAGCAGTTCTTC.

This clonotype was observed a few times. The chain has TRBV7-6 and TRBJ2-7; D uncertain. This CDR3 comprises 14 residues. V was cut by 5 bases and J by 0 bases, with 11 bases left in between. The germline CDR1 and CDR2 sequences are SGHVS and FNYEAQ. The CDR3 DNA sequence: TGTGCCAGCAGCCCAGTCCCGAACTCCTACGAGCAGTACTTC. As protein: CASSPVPNSYEQYF.

This chain joins TRBV4-3 and TRBJ1-2, with a possible D match to TRBD1 (5 bases). CDR1 and CDR2 (germline): LGHNA, YSLEER. The CDR3 extends over 17 amino acids. Trimming took off 0 bases at V and 0 bases at J, with 14 bases between the two ends. CDR3 DNA sequence: TGCGCCAGCAGCCAAGACAAGATCAGGGCTCCTAACTATGGCTACACCTTC. Amino acids: CASSQDKIRAPNYGYTF.